This TCR beta chain emerged from a study of shared clonotypes between healthy human individuals. Data came from immunoSEQ multiplex PCR; TCRdb stores just in-frame clones and leaves some out. The profile shows roughly 850,000 clones, 96% of them singletons. CD8 cells regarded as naive lacked CD45RO, were positively chosen for CCR7, and omitted terminally differentiated effector memory CD45RA+ cells. Germline CDR1 is SEHNR and CDR2 is FQNEAQ (reference sequence). The CDR3 is 14 residues long. Trimming cost V 3 bases and J 0 bases, with 7 bases left between them. The TCR was taken from a man aged 30 to 39 in good health. Input material: naive CD8+ T cells sorted from blood. J is TRBJ2-3 and V is TRBV7-9; D is undetermined. The CDR3 loop reads CASSFQASTDTQYF. The CDR3 nucleotides are TGTGCCAGCAGCTTCCAGGCAAGCACAGATACGCAGTATTTT.